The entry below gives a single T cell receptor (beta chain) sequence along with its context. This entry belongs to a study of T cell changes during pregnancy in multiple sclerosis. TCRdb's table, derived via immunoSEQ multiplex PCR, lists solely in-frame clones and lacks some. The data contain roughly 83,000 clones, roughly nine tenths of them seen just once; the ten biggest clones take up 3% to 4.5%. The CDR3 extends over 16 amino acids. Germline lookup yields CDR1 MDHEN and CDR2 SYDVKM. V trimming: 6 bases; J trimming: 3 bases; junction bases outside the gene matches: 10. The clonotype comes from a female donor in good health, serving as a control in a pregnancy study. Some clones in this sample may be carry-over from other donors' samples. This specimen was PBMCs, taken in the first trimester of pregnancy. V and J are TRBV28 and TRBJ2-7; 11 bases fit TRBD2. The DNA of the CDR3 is TGTGCCAGCAGGGGGACGGGACTAGCGGTACTCTACGAGCAGTACTTC. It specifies CASRGTGLAVLYEQYF.